This T cell receptor beta chain was obtained from a study of CD8 T cells in ankylosing spondylitis. Germline-derived CDR1 and CDR2 are MNHEY and SMNVEV (reference sequence). V gave up 6 bases and J gave up 0 bases, with 12 bases separating them. The CDR3 totals 15 residues. With molecular barcodes, quantitative 5'-RACE was used to make the TCR beta libraries. In TCRdb, the 5' RACE reads were re-called with MiXCR into one record per CDR3 protein. The sample comprises some 700,000 distinct CDR3 sequences, under 20% of which are singletons, and 15% to 20% rests with the top ten. This clonotype was observed a handful of times. Its antigen is unknown. Study results and caveats: For ankylosing spondylitis blood, a TCR beta motif of 7 or 8 highly homologous variants appeared characteristic. Existing reports had already noted some motif variants in reactive arthritis synovial fluid and blood. Reportedly, disease-linked clones are significantly enriched in ankylosing spondylitis patients' matched synovial fluid.

V and J are TRBV27 and TRBJ2-1; D possibly uses TRBD1 or TRBD2 (5 bases each). Sample: blood, either unsorted or a sorted T cell fraction (not recorded which). The source of this sequence is a male donor with ankylosing spondylitis. The CDR3 loop reads CASSPGSSSYNEQFF. Here the CDR3 DNA reads TGTGCCAGCAGCCCAGGGAGCAGCTCCTACAATGAGCAGTTCTTC.